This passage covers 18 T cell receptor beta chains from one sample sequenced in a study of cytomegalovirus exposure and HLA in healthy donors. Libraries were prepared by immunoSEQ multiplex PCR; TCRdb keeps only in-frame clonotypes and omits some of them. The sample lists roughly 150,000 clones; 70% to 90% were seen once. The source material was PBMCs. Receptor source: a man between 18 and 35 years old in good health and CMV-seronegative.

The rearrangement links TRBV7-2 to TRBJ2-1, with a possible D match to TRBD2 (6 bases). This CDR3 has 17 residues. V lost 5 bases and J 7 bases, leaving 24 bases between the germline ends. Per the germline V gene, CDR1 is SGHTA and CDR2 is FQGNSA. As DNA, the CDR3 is TGTGCCAGCAGCCACCTCAGAGGGCGGGACCCGCAGAATGAGCAGTTCTTC. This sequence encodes CASSHLRGRDPQNEQFF.

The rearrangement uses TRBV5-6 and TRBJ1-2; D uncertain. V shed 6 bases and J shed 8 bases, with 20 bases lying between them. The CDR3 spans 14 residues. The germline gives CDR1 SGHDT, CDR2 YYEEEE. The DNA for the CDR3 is TGTGCCAGCACCTCCTTGGCTGGTTATCAGGGCTACACCTTC. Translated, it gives CASTSLAGYQGYTF. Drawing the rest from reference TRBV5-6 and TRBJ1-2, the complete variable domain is DAGVTQSPTHLIKTRGQQVTLRCSPKSGHDTVSWYQQALGQGPQFIFQYYEEEERQRGNFPDRFSGHQFPNYSSELNVNALLLGDSALYLCASTSLAGYQGYTFGSGTRLTVV.

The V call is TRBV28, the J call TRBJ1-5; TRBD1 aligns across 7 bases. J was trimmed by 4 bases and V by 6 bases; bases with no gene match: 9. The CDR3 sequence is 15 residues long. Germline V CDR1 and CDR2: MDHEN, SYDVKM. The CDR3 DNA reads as TGTGCCAGCAGCCGGGGGACAGTCAGAAATCAGCCCCAGCATTTT. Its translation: CASSRGTVRNQPQHF.

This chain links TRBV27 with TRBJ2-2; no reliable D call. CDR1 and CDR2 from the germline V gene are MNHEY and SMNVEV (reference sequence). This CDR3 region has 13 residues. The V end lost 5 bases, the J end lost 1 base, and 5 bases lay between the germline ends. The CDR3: CASSPVNTGELFF. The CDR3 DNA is TGTGCCAGCAGTCCCGTGAACACCGGGGAGCTGTTTTTT.

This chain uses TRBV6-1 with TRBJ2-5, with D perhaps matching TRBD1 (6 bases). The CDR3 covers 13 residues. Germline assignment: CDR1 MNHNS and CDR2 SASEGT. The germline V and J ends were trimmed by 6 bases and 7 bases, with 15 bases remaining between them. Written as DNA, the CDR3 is TGTGCCAGCAGGGGGACATTCCCGGGGACCCAGTACTTC. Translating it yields CASRGTFPGTQYF.

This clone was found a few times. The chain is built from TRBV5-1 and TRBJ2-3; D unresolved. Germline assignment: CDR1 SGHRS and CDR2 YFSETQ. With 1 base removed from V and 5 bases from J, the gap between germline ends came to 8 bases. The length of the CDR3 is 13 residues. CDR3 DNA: TGCGCCAGCAGCTTGCCCGAGAGAGATACGCAGTATTTT. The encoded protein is CASSLPERDTQYF.

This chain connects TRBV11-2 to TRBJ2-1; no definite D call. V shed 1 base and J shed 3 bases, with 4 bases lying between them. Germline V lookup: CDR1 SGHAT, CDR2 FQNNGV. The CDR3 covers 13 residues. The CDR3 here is CASSLGDYNEQFF. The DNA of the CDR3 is TGTGCCAGCAGCTTAGGCGACTACAATGAGCAGTTCTTC.

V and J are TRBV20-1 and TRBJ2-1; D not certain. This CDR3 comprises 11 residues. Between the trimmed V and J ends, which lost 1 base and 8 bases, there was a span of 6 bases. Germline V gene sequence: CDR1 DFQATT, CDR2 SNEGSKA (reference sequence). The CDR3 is CSARARYEQFF. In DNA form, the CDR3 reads TGCAGTGCTAGAGCTAGATATGAGCAGTTCTTC.

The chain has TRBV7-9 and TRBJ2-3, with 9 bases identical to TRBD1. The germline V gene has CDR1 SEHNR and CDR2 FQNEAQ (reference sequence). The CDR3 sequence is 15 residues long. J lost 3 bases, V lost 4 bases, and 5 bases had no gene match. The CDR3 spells CASSSTGQGTDTQYF. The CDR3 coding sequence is TGTGCCAGCAGCTCGACAGGACAGGGGACAGATACGCAGTATTTT.

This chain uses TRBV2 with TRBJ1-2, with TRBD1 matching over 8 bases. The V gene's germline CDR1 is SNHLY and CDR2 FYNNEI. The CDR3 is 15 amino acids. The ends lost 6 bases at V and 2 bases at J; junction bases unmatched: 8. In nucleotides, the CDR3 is TGTGCCAGCAGGGCCGGACAGGGTGGGAACTATGGCTACACCTTC. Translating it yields CASRAGQGGNYGYTF.

The CDR3 DNA sequence: TGTGCCAGCAGGTACCTAGCGGGCGGATCCTACGAGCAGTACTTC. Amino acid sequence: CASRYLAGGSYEQYF. The chain couples TRBV6-5 to TRBJ2-7, with 8 bases aligning to TRBD2. The V gene end was trimmed by 6 bases and the J gene end by 1 base; junction bases not matched to a gene: 8. The CDR3 contains 15 residues. The germline V gene has CDR1 MNHEY and CDR2 SVGAGI.

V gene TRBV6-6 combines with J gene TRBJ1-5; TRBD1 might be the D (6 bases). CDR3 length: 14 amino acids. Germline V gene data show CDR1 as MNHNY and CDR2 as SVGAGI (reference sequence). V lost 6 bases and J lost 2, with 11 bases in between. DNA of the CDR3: TGTGCCAGCAGCCACAGACAGGGCAATCAGCCCCAGCATTTT. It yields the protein CASSHRQGNQPQHF.

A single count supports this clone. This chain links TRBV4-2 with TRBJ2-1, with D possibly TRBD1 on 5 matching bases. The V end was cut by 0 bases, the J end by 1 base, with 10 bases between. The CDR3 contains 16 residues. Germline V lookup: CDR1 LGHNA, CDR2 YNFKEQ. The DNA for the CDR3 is TGTGCCAGCAGCCAAGACAATCAGGGATCCTACAATGAGCAGTTCTTC. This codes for CASSQDNQGSYNEQFF.

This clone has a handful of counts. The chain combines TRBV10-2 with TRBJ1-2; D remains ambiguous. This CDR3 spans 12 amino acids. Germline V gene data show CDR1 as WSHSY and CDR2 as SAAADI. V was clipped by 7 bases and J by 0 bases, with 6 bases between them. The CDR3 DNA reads TGCGCCAGCACGGGATCTAACTATGGCTACACCTTC. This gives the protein CASTGSNYGYTF.

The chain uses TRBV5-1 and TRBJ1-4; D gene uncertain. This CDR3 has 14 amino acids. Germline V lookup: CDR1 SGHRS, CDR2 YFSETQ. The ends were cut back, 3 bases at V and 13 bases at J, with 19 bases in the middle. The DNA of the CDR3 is TGCGCCAGCAGCTCCGGGAGTGTTGTGACACGACTGTTTTTT. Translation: CASSSGSVVTRLFF.

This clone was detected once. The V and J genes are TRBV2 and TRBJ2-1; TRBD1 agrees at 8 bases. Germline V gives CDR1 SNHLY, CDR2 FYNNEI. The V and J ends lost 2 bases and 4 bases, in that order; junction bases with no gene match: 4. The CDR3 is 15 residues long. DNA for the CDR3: TGTGCCAGCAGTGAAATGCAGGGGGCTTACAATGAGCAGTTCTTC. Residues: CASSEMQGAYNEQFF. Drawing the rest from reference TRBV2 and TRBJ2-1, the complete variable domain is EPEVTQTPSHQVTQMGQEVILRCVPISNHLYFYWYRQILGQKVEFLVSFYNNEISEKSEIFDDQFSVERPDGSNFTLKIRSTKLEDSAMYFCASSEMQGAYNEQFFGPGTRLTVL.

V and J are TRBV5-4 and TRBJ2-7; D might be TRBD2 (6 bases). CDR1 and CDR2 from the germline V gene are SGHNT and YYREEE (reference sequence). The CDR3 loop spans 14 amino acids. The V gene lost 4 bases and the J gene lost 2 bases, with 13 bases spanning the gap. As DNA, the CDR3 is TGTGCCAGCAGCCATCCGGGACTCCCCTACGAGCAGTACTTC. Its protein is CASSHPGLPYEQYF.

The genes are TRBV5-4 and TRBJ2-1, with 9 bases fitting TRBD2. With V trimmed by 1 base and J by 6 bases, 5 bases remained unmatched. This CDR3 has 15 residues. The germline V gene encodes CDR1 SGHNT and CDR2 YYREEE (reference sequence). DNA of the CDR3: TGTGCCAGCAGCTTGCCCCCTAGCGGGGCCAATGAGCAGTTCTTC. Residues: CASSLPPSGANEQFF. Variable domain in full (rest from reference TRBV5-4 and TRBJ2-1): ETGVTQSPTHLIKTRGQQVTLRCSSQSGHNTVSWYQQALGQGPQFIFQYYREEENGRGNFPPRFSGLQFPNYSSELNVNALELDDSALYLCASSLPPSGANEQFFGPGTRLTVL.